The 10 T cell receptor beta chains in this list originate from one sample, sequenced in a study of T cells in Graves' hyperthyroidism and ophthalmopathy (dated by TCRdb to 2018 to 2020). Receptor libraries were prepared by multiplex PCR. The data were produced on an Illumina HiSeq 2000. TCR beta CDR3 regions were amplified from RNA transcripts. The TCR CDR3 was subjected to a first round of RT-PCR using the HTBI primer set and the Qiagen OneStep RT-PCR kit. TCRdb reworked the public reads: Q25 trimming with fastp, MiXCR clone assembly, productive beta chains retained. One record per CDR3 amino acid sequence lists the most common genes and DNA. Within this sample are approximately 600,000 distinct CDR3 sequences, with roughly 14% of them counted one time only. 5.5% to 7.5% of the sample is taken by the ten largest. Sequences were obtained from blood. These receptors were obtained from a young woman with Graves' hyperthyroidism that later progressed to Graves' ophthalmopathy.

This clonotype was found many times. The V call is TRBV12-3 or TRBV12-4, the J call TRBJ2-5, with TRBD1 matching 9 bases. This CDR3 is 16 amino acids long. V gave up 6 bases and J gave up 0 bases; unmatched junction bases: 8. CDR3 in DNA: TGTGCCAGCAGGTCCCGTACAGGGGGCGACCAAGAGACCCAGTACTTC. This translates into CASRSRTGGDQETQYF.

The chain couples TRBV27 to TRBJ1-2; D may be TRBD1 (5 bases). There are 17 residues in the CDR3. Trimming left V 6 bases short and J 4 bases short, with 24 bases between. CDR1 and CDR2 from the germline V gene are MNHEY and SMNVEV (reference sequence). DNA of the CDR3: TGTGCCAGCAGCAATAACCGGGACGGGGGTGTCATCTATGGCTACACCTTC. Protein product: CASSNNRDGGVIYGYTF.

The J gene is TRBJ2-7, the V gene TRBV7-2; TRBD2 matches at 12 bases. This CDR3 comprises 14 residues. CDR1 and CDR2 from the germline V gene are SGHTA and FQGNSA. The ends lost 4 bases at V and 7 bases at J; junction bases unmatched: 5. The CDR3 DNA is TGTGCCAGCAGCTCGACTAGCGGGAGCCGGGAGCAGTACTTC. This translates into CASSSTSGSREQYF.

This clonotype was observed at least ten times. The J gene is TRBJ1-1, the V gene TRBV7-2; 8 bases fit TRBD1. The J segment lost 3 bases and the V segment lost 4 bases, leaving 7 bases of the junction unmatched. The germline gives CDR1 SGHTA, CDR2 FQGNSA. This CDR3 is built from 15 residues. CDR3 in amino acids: CASSSRTGIYTEAFF. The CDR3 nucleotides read TGTGCCAGCAGCTCGAGGACAGGGATTTACACTGAAGCTTTCTTT. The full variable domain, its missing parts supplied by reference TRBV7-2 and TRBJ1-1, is GAGVSQSPSNKVTEKGKDVELRCDPISGHTALYWYRQSLGQGLEFLIYFQGNSAPDKSGLPSDRFSAERTGGSVSTLTIQRTQQEDSAVYLCASSSRTGIYTEAFFGQGTRLTVV.

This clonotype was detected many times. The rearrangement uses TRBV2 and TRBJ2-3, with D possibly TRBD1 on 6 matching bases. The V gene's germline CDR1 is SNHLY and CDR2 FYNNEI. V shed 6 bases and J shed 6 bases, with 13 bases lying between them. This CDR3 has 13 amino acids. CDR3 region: CASSVNTGDTQYF. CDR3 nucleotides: TGTGCCAGCAGCGTTAATACAGGGGATACGCAGTATTTT.

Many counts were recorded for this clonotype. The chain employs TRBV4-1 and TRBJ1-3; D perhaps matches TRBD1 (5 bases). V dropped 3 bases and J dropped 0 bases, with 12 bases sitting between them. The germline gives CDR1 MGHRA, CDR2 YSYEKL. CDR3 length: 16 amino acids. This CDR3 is CASSQLGRTSGNTIYF. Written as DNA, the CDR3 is TGCGCCAGCAGCCAGCTGGGACGGACCTCTGGAAACACCATATATTTT.

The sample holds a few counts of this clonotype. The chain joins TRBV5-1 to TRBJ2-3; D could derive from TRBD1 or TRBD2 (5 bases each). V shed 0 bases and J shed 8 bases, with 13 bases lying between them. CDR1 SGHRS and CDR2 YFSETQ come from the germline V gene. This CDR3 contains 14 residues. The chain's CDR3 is CASSLESGRGTQYF. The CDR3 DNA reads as TGCGCCAGCAGCTTGGAATCGGGAAGGGGTACGCAGTATTTT.

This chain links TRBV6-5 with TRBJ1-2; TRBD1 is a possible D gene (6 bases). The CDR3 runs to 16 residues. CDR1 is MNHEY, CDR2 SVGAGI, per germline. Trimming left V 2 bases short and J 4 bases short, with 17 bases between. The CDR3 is CASSYPGTFSLYGYTF. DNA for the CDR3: TGTGCCAGCAGTTACCCCGGGACATTTTCCCTCTATGGCTACACCTTC.

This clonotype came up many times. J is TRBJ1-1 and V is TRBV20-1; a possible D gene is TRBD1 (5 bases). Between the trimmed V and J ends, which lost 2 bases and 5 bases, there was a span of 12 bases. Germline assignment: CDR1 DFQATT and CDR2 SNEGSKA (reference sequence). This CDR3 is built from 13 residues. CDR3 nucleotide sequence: TGCAGTGCTAGACGACAGACCAAGACTGAAGCTTTCTTT. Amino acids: CSARRQTKTEAFF.

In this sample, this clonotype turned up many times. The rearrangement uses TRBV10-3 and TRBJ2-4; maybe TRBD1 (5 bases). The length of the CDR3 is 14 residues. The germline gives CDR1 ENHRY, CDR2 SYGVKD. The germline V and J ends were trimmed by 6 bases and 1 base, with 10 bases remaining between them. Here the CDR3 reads CAISETEAKNIQYF. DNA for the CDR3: TGTGCCATCAGCGAGACAGAGGCCAAAAACATTCAGTACTTC.